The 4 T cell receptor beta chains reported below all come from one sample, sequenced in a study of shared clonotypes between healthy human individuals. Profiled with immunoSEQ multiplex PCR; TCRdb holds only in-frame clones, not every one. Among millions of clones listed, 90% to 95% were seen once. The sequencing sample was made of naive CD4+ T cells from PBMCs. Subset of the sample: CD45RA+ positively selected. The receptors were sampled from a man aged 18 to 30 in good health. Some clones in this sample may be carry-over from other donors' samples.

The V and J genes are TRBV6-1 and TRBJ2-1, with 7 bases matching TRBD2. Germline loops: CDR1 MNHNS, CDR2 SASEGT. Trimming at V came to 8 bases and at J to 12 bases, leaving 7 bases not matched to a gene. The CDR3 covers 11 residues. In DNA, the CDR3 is TGTGCCAGCGGTAGCGGGCAGAGGCAGTTCTTC. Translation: CASGSGQRQFF.

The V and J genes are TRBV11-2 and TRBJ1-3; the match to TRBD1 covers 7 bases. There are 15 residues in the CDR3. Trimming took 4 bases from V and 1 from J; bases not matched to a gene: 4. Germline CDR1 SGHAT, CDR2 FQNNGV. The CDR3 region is CASSSRTGSGNTIYF. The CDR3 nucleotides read TGTGCCAGCAGCTCGCGGACAGGTTCTGGAAACACCATATATTTT. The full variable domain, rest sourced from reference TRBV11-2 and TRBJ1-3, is EAGVAQSPRYKIIEKRQSVAFWCNPISGHATLYWYQQILGQGPKLLIQFQNNGVVDDSQLPKDRFSAERLKGVDSTLKIQPAKLEDSAVYLCASSSRTGSGNTIYFGEGSWLTVV.

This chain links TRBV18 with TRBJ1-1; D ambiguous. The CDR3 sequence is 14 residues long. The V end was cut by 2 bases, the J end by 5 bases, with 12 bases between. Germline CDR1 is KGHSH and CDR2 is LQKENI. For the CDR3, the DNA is TGTGCCAGCTCACCAGCCCGGACGGAGACTGAAGCTTTCTTT. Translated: CASSPARTETEAFF. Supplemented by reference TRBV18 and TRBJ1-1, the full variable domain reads NAGVMQNPRHLVRRRGQEARLRCSPMKGHSHVYWYRQLPEEGLKFMVYLQKENIIDESGMPKERFSAEFPKEGPSILRIQQVVRGDSAAYFCASSPARTETEAFFGQGTRLTVV.

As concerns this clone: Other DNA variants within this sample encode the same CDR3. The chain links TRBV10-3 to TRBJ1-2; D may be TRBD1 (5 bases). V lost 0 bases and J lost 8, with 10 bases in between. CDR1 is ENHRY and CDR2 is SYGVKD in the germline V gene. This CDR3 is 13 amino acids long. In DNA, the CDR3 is TGTGCCATCAGTGAGTCGACCGGGGGGGGCTACACCTTC. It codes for CAISESTGGGYTF.